The 4 T cell receptor beta chains given below trace back to one sample, sequenced in a study of CXCR3-negative and CXCR3-positive naive CD8 T cells. cDNA libraries for TRB were generated by 5' RACE incorporating UMI labels. TCRdb reprocessed the 5' RACE reads, keeping one entry per CDR3 protein, no DNA. In all, the sample yields over 100,000 distinct CDR3 sequences. The sample was naive CXCR3- CD8+ T cells from blood. Subset reported: CD45RO-CCR7+CD27+CD95- naive CD8+ T cells lacking CXCR3 (TNR3-). These receptors were collected from a human donor in good health. Some clones in this sample may be carry-over from other donors' samples.

The rearrangement links TRBV4-3 to TRBJ2-7; TCRdb gives TRBD1 as the D gene, but with no DNA this cannot be confirmed. Germline V gene sequence: CDR1 LGHNA, CDR2 YSLEER. This CDR3 is 15 amino acids long. CDR3: CASSQEGTGVREQYF.

The chain carries TRBV7-9 and TRBJ2-3; the TCRdb call, TRBD1, lacks DNA for checking. The CDR3 length is 15 residues. From germline, CDR1 is SEHNR and CDR2 FQNEAQ (reference sequence). This CDR3 reads CASRLDPGSEDTQYF.

V gene TRBV15 combines with J gene TRBJ2-7. In germline, CDR1 is LNHNV, CDR2 YYDKDF (reference sequence). The CDR3 extends over 13 amino acids. The CDR3 sequence is CATSKGSSYEQYF.

The V call is TRBV28, the J call TRBJ2-1; TCRdb picks TRBD2, but there is no DNA to check that call. CDR1 and CDR2 from the germline V gene are MDHEN and SYDVKM. The CDR3 has 14 residues. CDR3 sequence reads: CASSSLAGGYEQFF.